This passage covers 22 T cell receptor beta chains from one sample sequenced in a study of blood T cell repertoires in COVID-19. Data came from immunoSEQ multiplex PCR; TCRdb stores just in-frame clones and leaves some out. The sample lists about 160,000 clones, over 65% occurring once. What was sequenced was peripheral blood. These receptors came from a man aged 60 to 75 with acute or convalescent COVID-19.

The chain uses TRBV6-1 and TRBJ2-3, with D tentatively TRBD2 (5 bases). The germline gives CDR1 MNHNS, CDR2 SASEGT. The CDR3 runs to 16 residues. V lost 2 bases to trimming and J lost 4 bases, with 16 bases between them. The CDR3 spells CASSELGTEVSDTQYF. CDR3 in DNA: TGTGCCAGCAGTGAACTGGGTACGGAGGTCTCAGATACGCAGTATTTT.

The chain has TRBV25-1 and TRBJ2-7, with a possible D match to TRBD1 (6 bases). The V gene's germline CDR1 is MGHDK and CDR2 SYGVNS. Between the trimmed V and J ends, which lost 4 bases and 5 bases, there was a span of 9 bases. The length of the CDR3 is 12 residues. Written as DNA, the CDR3 is TGTGCCAGCAGTGTACAGGGCGACGAGCAGTACTTC. Translated: CASSVQGDEQYF.

V gene TRBV18 combines with J gene TRBJ1-2, with D perhaps matching TRBD1 (5 bases). The germline V and J ends were trimmed by 6 bases and 6 bases, with 23 bases remaining between them. Per germline, CDR1 KGHSH and CDR2 LQKENI. The CDR3 runs 16 residues. CDR3 amino acids: CASSRAPAGIGDGYTF. The CDR3 DNA is TGTGCCAGCTCGCGAGCACCGGCAGGGATAGGGGATGGCTACACCTTC.

The V gene is TRBV7-2, the J gene TRBJ2-1, with unresolved D. V dropped 2 bases and J dropped 8 bases, with 16 bases sitting between them. In germline, CDR1 is SGHTA, CDR2 FQGNSA. CDR3 length equals 15 residues. The DNA for the CDR3 is TGTGCCAGCAGCTTACGCGTGCCCCCGTACGATGAGCAGTTCTTC. This codes for CASSLRVPPYDEQFF.

The rearrangement uses TRBV3-1 (or the pseudogene TRBV3-2) and TRBJ1-1, with D unresolved. Trimming left V 2 bases short and J 7 bases short, with 11 bases between. The CDR3 is 13 amino acids. CDR1 LGHDT and CDR2 YNNKEL come from the germline V gene (reference sequence). The CDR3 DNA sequence: TGTGCCAGCAGCCAAACCCGGGCGGGTGAAGCTTTCTTT. Protein sequence: CASSQTRAGEAFF.

The V call is TRBV10-3, the J call TRBJ2-1, with D maybe TRBD1 (5 bases). Germline-derived CDR1 and CDR2 are ENHRY and SYGVKD. The length of the CDR3 is 13 residues. Trimming removed 9 bases from V and 6 bases from J, with 15 bases in between. Written as DNA, the CDR3 is TGTGCCATTGCGACAGTCGGTTCCAATGAGCAGTTCTTC. As protein: CAIATVGSNEQFF.

To note about this clone: At the DNA level, this CDR3 is encoded by other sequences in the same sample as well. This sequence joins TRBV2 and TRBJ2-7; 7 nucleotides agree with TRBD1. The CDR3 runs to 12 residues. In germline, CDR1 is SNHLY, CDR2 FYNNEI. V lost 4 bases, J lost 4 bases, and 1 base stayed unmatched. CDR3 protein: CASSGQGYEQYF. CDR3 coding DNA: TGTGCCAGCAGTGGACAGGGATACGAGCAGTACTTC. The whole variable domain, remainder taken from reference TRBV2 and TRBJ2-7, is EPEVTQTPSHQVTQMGQEVILRCVPISNHLYFYWYRQILGQKVEFLVSFYNNEISEKSEIFDDQFSVERPDGSNFTLKIRSTKLEDSAMYFCASSGQGYEQYFGPGTRLTVT.

V is TRBV19 and J is TRBJ2-1, with 8 nucleotides matching TRBD1. Germline V gene data show CDR1 as LNHDA and CDR2 as SQIVND (reference sequence). The J segment lost 5 bases and the V segment lost 6 bases, leaving 9 bases of the junction unmatched. CDR3 length: 15 amino acids. This CDR3 reads CASRILGQGNNEQFF. The CDR3 region has the DNA TGTGCCAGTAGGATCCTTGGACAGGGAAACAATGAGCAGTTCTTC.

This chain links TRBV11-2 with TRBJ2-5; 9 bases map to TRBD1. Trimming at V came to 5 bases and at J to 6 bases, leaving 10 bases not matched to a gene. Germline V gene data show CDR1 as SGHAT and CDR2 as FQNNGV. This CDR3 has 15 residues. CDR3 residues: CASSNPYRGRKTQYF. The CDR3 nucleotides are TGTGCCAGCAGCAACCCATACAGGGGGCGAAAGACCCAGTACTTC.

This clone was seen once. The rearrangement uses TRBV5-6 and TRBJ1-2; TRBD1 matches at 8 bases. The CDR3 contains 17 residues. The germline V gene encodes CDR1 SGHDT and CDR2 YYEEEE. Losses at the gene ends were 2 bases for V and 4 bases for J; bases not matched to a gene: 13. DNA of the CDR3: TGTGCCAGCAGCTTCGGGACAGGCGATTTTAAAATCTATGGCTACACCTTC. This sequence encodes CASSFGTGDFKIYGYTF.

This chain uses TRBV4-1 with TRBJ2-5; TRBD2 aligns across 10 bases. After removal of 1 base from V and 2 bases from J, the junction contained 4 bases not matched to a gene. Germline CDR1 is MGHRA and CDR2 is YSYEKL. The CDR3 totals 16 residues. For the CDR3, the DNA is TGCGCCAGCAGCCAAGTTAGCGGGGGGCAACAAGAGACCCAGTACTTC. Protein: CASSQVSGGQQETQYF.

CDR3: CASSPGGGQGYEQYF. CDR3 sequence (DNA): TGTGCCAGTAGCCCCGGGGGGGGACAGGGGTACGAGCAGTACTTC. The chain combines TRBV19 with TRBJ2-7; TRBD1 agrees at 10 bases. V shed 6 bases, J shed 4 bases, and the junction held 9 bases outside the gene matches. This CDR3 spans 15 amino acids. Germline-derived CDR1 and CDR2 are LNHDA and SQIVND (reference sequence).

The chain couples TRBV9 to TRBJ2-3; TRBD1 matches 12 bases. Germline V lookup: CDR1 SGDLS, CDR2 YYNGEE. This CDR3 spans 15 amino acids. V was clipped by 0 bases and J by 6 bases; unmatched bases: 2. CDR3 DNA: TGTGCCAGCAGCGTAGGGGGACAGGGGGCTGATACGCAGTATTTT. Translation: CASSVGGQGADTQYF.

CDR3 coding DNA: TGCGCCAGCAGCCAAGAAAAGACTAGCGGGGGGGAGAGAGAGACCCAGTACTTC. Translation: CASSQEKTSGGERETQYF. The genes are TRBV4-1 and TRBJ2-5; 14 positions agree with TRBD2. The CDR3 totals 18 residues. The J segment lost 4 bases and the V segment lost 0 bases, leaving 7 bases of the junction unmatched. The V gene's germline CDR1 is MGHRA and CDR2 YSYEKL.

The chain employs TRBV7-8 and TRBJ1-1, with 12 positions matching TRBD1. Trimming took 10 bases from V and 5 from J; bases not matched to a gene: 14. From germline, CDR1 is SGHVS and CDR2 FQNEAQ. The CDR3 has 16 amino acids. The CDR3 sequence is CAIGRDRGQLRTEAFF. CDR3 DNA: TGTGCCATCGGTAGGGACAGGGGGCAATTGAGGACTGAAGCTTTCTTT. Full variable domain (remainder filled in from reference TRBV7-8 and TRBJ1-1): GAGVSQSPRYKVAKRGQDVALRCDPISGHVSLFWYQQALGQGPEFLTYFQNEAQLDKSGLPSDRFFAERPEGSVSTLKIQRTQQEDSAVYLCAIGRDRGQLRTEAFFGQGTRLTVV.

The chain employs TRBV5-1 and TRBJ2-3, with a weak D call TRBD1 (5 bases). The CDR3 totals 15 residues. V lost 1 base and J lost 4, with 13 bases in between. Germline V gene lookup returns CDR1 SGHRS and CDR2 YFSETQ. CDR3 amino acids: CASSLTGEIADTQYF. CDR3 DNA sequence: TGCGCCAGCAGCTTGACAGGAGAAATCGCAGATACGCAGTATTTT. The complete variable domain, with remaining parts taken from reference TRBV5-1 and TRBJ2-3, reads KAGVTQTPRYLIKTRGQQVTLSCSPISGHRSVSWYQQTPGQGLQFLFEYFSETQRNKGNFPGRFSGRQFSNSRSEMNVSTLELGDSALYLCASSLTGEIADTQYFGPGTRLTVL.

The gene calls are TRBV24-1 and TRBJ2-2; possible D gene TRBD2, 5 bases. V was trimmed by 1 base and J by 0 bases, leaving 17 bases between them. This CDR3 is 19 amino acids long. The germline V gene has CDR1 KGHDR and CDR2 SFDVKD. For the CDR3, the DNA is TGTGCCACCAGTGATTTACGGGCAGAGGAGGCGACGAACACCGGGGAGCTGTTTTTT. Amino acids: CATSDLRAEEATNTGELFF.

The chain uses TRBV2 and TRBJ2-7, with D unclear. The CDR3 is 12 amino acids. V was cut by 5 bases and J by 7 bases, with 12 bases left in between. CDR1 and CDR2 from the germline V gene are SNHLY and FYNNEI. In DNA form, the CDR3 reads TGTGCCAGCAGTCAGACTTCCGAGGAGCAGTACTTC. It specifies CASSQTSEEQYF.

This rearrangement joins TRBV6-5 to TRBJ2-7; 7 positions agree with TRBD1. The CDR3 is 13 residues long. Trimming cost V 6 bases and J 3 bases; bases outside gene matches: 5. Germline-derived CDR1 and CDR2 are MNHEY and SVGAGI. CDR3 sequence (DNA): TGTGCCAGCAGACGGGACAGTGACTACGAGCAGTACTTC. Translation: CASRRDSDYEQYF.

CDR3 nucleotides: TGTGCCAGCAGCTTGGGGGAAGGGGGTGGCTACACCTTC. Translated, it gives CASSLGEGGGYTF. The rearrangement joins TRBV5-6 to TRBJ1-2; D is possibly TRBD1 (6 bases). The CDR3 extends over 13 amino acids. Germline V CDR1 and CDR2: SGHDT, YYEEEE. Trimming removed 0 bases at V and 7 bases at J, with 10 bases between.

The chain has TRBV5-1 and TRBJ2-2; 8 bases align to TRBD2. Unmatched junction bases numbered 8, after V lost 3 bases and J lost 4 bases. The CDR3 contains 16 residues. CDR1 is SGHRS and CDR2 is YFSETQ in the germline V gene. CDR3 DNA: TGCGCCAGCAGCTGGGGCTACGGGGGGGTCACCGGGGAGCTGTTTTTT. The encoded protein is CASSWGYGGVTGELFF.

The chain has TRBV18 and TRBJ2-1; D might be TRBD2 (5 bases). Germline loops: CDR1 KGHSH, CDR2 LQKENI. Between the trimmed V and J ends, which lost 0 bases and 7 bases, there was a span of 7 bases. The CDR3 length is 13 residues. The CDR3: CASSPPAGNEQFF. The DNA of the CDR3 is TGTGCCAGCTCACCACCGGCGGGTAATGAGCAGTTCTTC. Looking up the rest from reference TRBV18 and TRBJ2-1 gives the full variable domain: NAGVMQNPRHLVRRRGQEARLRCSPMKGHSHVYWYRQLPEEGLKFMVYLQKENIIDESGMPKERFSAEFPKEGPSILRIQQVVRGDSAAYFCASSPPAGNEQFFGPGTRLTVL.